These 17 T cell receptor beta chains were all obtained from the same sample, sequenced in a study of molecular identifiers for immune sequencing clone quantification. TCRdb re-analysed the PCR reads in MiXCR, keeping a single row per CDR3 protein. The sample records around 40,000 distinct CDR3 sequences, over 15% being singletons. Material: naive CD8+ T cells from blood, with Jurkat cell RNA spiked in. Subset defined: FACS-sorted CD8+CD4-CCR7+CD45RA+ naive T cells. The receptors stem from a human donor in good health. Some libraries in this study had Jurkat cell RNA spiked in.

This clonotype was counted ten times or more. The chain combines TRBV4-1 with TRBJ2-7; 8 positions match TRBD1. CDR3 length: 14 amino acids. CDR1 and CDR2 from the germline V gene are MGHRA and YSYEKL. With 4 bases clipped from V and 4 bases from J, the junction kept 6 bases outside the gene matches. The CDR3 sequence: CASSLDRGSYEQYF. For the CDR3, the DNA is TGCGCCAGCAGCCTCGACAGGGGTTCTTACGAGCAGTACTTC.

This clonotype was seen ten or more times. The rearrangement uses TRBV13 and TRBJ2-7; no clear D gene. This CDR3 has 13 amino acids. Germline V gene lookup returns CDR1 PRHDT and CDR2 FYEKMQ (reference sequence). The ends were cut back, 5 bases at V and 3 bases at J, with 11 bases in the middle. The CDR3 reads CASSTGSHYEQYF. DNA of the CDR3: TGTGCCAGCAGCACGGGTTCCCACTACGAGCAGTACTTC.

Many counts were recorded for this clonotype. The V and J genes are TRBV6-5 and TRBJ2-5, with D perhaps given as TRBD1 or TRBD2 (5 bases each). This CDR3 has 14 residues. Per the germline V gene, CDR1 is MNHEY and CDR2 is SVGAGI. The V gene lost 2 bases and the J gene lost 1 base, with 8 bases spanning the gap. The CDR3 reads CASSYRDPQETQYF. DNA for the CDR3: TGTGCCAGCAGTTACAGGGACCCCCAAGAGACCCAGTACTTC.

The table lists this clonotype with many counts. The rearrangement uses TRBV7-3 and TRBJ2-3; D is unclear. This CDR3 contains 15 residues. In germline, CDR1 is SGHTA, CDR2 FQGTGA. Trimming left V 4 bases short and J 2 bases short, with 13 bases between. The CDR3: CASSSTGLFTDTQYF. The CDR3 DNA reads TGTGCCAGCAGCTCCACCGGGTTATTCACAGATACGCAGTATTTT. Based on the CDR3 plus reference TRBV7-3 and TRBJ2-3, the full variable domain is GAGVSQTPSNKVTEKGKYVELRCDPISGHTALYWYRQSLGQGPEFLIYFQGTGAADDSGLPNDRFFAVRPEGSVSTLKIQRTERGDSAVYLCASSSTGLFTDTQYFGPGTRLTVL.

On this clonotype: Since a much larger clone is just one base distant, this may be a read error. This chain links TRBV5-6 with TRBJ2-2; D not resolved. The CDR3 consists of 13 residues. Germline V gives CDR1 SGHDT, CDR2 YYEEEE. The CDR3 DNA reads TGTGTCAGCAGCCCCCGGGACACCGGGGAGCTGTTTTTT. It encodes CVSSPRDTGELFF. Supplemented by reference TRBV5-6 and TRBJ2-2, the full variable domain reads DAGVTQSPTHLIKTRGQQVTLRCSPKSGHDTVSWYQQALGQGPQFIFQYYEEEERQRGNFPDRFSGHQFPNYSSELNVNALLLGDSALYLCVSSPRDTGELFFGEGSRLTVL.

This clonotype was counted at least ten times. The rearrangement uses TRBV23-1 and TRBJ2-1, with no clear D. TRBV23-1 is an ORF for which the function is uncertain. This CDR3 spans 10 amino acids. The ends were cut back, 8 bases at V and 7 bases at J, with 6 bases in the middle. In DNA, the CDR3 is TGCGCCAGCTCAAAGAATGAGCAGTTCTTC. This codes for CASSKNEQFF.

This clonotype was seen repeatedly, ten times or more. V and J are TRBV4-3 and TRBJ2-3, with TRBD2 matching over 11 bases. This CDR3 has 17 amino acids. CDR1 is LGHNA, CDR2 YSLEER, per germline. Unmatched junction bases numbered 5, after V lost 3 bases and J lost 0 bases. The CDR3 coding sequence is TGCGCCAGCAGCCAGCTTAGCGGGGGGGCTAGCACAGATACGCAGTATTTT. Translation: CASSQLSGGASTDTQYF.

This clonotype has ten or more counts. This CDR3 is CASSTREGFQPQHF. CDR3 nucleotide sequence: TGTGCCAGCAGCACCAGGGAAGGTTTTCAGCCCCAGCATTTT. The chain joins TRBV21-1 to TRBJ1-5; the table's D call, TRBD1, has no DNA check behind it. TRBV21-1 is annotated as a pseudogene. CDR3 length equals 14 residues.

The sample holds many counts of this clonotype. V gene TRBV19 combines with J gene TRBJ1-5; tentative D call: TRBD1 (5 bases). Trimming pared 2 bases from V and 0 bases from J, leaving 14 bases between. The CDR3 contains 17 residues. CDR1 and CDR2 from the germline V gene are LNHDA and SQIVND (reference sequence). The CDR3 DNA reads as TGTGCCAGTAGTATATCCTCAGGGTCGTATAGCAATCAGCCCCAGCATTTT. Translating it yields CASSISSGSYSNQPQHF.

V is TRBV24-1 and J is TRBJ2-5; D is ambiguous. Between the trimmed V and J ends, which lost 4 bases and 1 base, there was a span of 12 bases. Germline assignment: CDR1 KGHDR and CDR2 SFDVKD. This CDR3 is 15 amino acids long. In nucleotides, the CDR3 is TGTGCCACCAGTGACCCCCTACGACCCCAAGAGACCCAGTACTTC. Translated, it gives CATSDPLRPQETQYF.

This clonotype has ten or more counts. The genes are TRBV27 and TRBJ2-7, with D maybe TRBD2 (5 bases). Germline values: CDR1 MNHEY, CDR2 SMNVEV (reference sequence). CDR3 size: 15 residues. The V end lost 4 bases, the J end lost 1 base, and 14 bases lay between the germline ends. The CDR3 is CASSYRGGQSYEQYF. In DNA form, the CDR3 reads TGTGCCAGCAGTTACCGGGGTGGCCAGTCCTACGAGCAGTACTTC.

As regards this clonotype: Possible read error: a much larger clone is one base away. The chain is built from TRBV5-3 and TRBJ2-7, with D unclear. TRBV5-3 is flagged as an ORF with uncertain function. The CDR3 contains 13 residues. Deletions cut 0 bases from V and 2 bases from J, with 6 bases between. The CDR3 region is CARSLDETYEQYF. The CDR3 coding sequence is TGTGCCAGAAGCTTGGATGAGACCTACGAGCAGTACTTC.

This clonotype was seen at least ten times. V is TRBV20-1 and J is TRBJ2-7, with TRBD1 matching 8 bases. Germline values: CDR1 DFQATT, CDR2 SNEGSKA (reference sequence). V trimming: 2 bases; J trimming: 1 base; junction bases outside the gene matches: 7. This CDR3 comprises 15 residues. The CDR3 DNA reads as TGCAGTGCTAGACTCACCGGGACAGGATCCTACGAGCAGTACTTC. Translation gives CSARLTGTGSYEQYF.

This clonotype was recorded many times. The chain carries TRBV24-1 and TRBJ2-2; D unclear. The CDR3 contains 16 residues. The V end was cut by 2 bases, the J end by 0 bases, with 9 bases between. From germline, CDR1 is KGHDR and CDR2 SFDVKD. The CDR3, as DNA: TGTGCCACCAGTGATTACGGACCACCGAACACCGGGGAGCTGTTTTTT. Translation: CATSDYGPPNTGELFF.

There are many counts of this clonotype. The gene calls are TRBV7-9 and TRBJ1-4; D gene uncertain. The CDR3 contains 13 residues. Trimming stripped 0 bases from V and 3 bases from J, with 2 bases between. The germline V gene has CDR1 SEHNR and CDR2 FQNEAQ (reference sequence). CDR3 in amino acids: CASSLAPNEKLFF. The CDR3 DNA reads TGTGCCAGCAGCTTAGCCCCTAATGAAAAACTGTTTTTT.

This clonotype was counted at least ten times. The chain couples TRBV4-1 to TRBJ2-7, with 14 bases matching TRBD2. CDR1 and CDR2 from the germline V gene are MGHRA and YSYEKL. This CDR3 is 16 amino acids long. With 4 bases clipped from V and 3 bases from J, the junction kept 5 bases outside the gene matches. The CDR3 spells CASSPLGLAGDYEQYF. The CDR3 DNA sequence: TGCGCCAGCAGCCCCTTGGGACTAGCGGGGGACTACGAGCAGTACTTC.

This clonotype was counted ten times or more. The V gene is TRBV9, the J gene TRBJ2-3; D gene uncertain. This CDR3 region has 15 residues. Germline CDR1 and CDR2: SGDLS and YYNGEE. The V end lost 0 bases, the J end lost 1 base, and 9 bases lay between the germline ends. The CDR3 is CASSVEGFRTDTQYF. CDR3 bases: TGTGCCAGCAGCGTAGAGGGTTTTCGCACAGATACGCAGTATTTT. Drawing the rest from reference TRBV9 and TRBJ2-3, the complete variable domain is DSGVTQTPKHLITATGQRVTLRCSPRSGDLSVYWYQQSLDQGLQFLIQYYNGEERAKGNILERFSAQQFPDLHSELNLSSLELGDSALYFCASSVEGFRTDTQYFGPGTRLTVL.